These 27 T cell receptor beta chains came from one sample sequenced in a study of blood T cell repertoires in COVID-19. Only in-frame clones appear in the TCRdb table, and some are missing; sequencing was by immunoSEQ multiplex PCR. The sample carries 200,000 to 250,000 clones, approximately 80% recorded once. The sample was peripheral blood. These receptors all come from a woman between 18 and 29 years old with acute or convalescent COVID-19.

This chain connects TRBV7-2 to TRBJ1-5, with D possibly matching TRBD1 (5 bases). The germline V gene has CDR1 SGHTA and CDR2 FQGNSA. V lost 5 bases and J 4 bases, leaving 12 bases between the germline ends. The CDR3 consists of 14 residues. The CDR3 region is CASSPDGTNQPQHF. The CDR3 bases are TGTGCCAGCAGCCCGGACGGGACTAATCAGCCCCAGCATTTT.

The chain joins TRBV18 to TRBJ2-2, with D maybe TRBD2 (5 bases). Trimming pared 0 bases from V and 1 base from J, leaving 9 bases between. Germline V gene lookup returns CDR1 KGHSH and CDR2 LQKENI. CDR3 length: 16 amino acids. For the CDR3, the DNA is TGTGCCAGCTCACCACCGCTCGGGGTGAACACCGGGGAGCTGTTTTTT. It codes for CASSPPLGVNTGELFF.

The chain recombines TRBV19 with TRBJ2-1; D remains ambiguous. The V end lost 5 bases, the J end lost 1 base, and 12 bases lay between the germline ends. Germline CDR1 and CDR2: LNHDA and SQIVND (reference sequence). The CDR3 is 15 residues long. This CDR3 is CASSSLSFSYNEQFF. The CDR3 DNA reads TGTGCCAGTAGTTCTCTTAGTTTTTCCTACAATGAGCAGTTCTTC.

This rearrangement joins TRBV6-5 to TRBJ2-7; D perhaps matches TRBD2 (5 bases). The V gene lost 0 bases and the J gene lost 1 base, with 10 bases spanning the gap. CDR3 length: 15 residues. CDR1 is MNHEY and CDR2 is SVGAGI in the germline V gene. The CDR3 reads CASSYSAPGSYEQYF. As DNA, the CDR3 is TGTGCCAGCAGTTACTCGGCTCCGGGGTCCTACGAGCAGTACTTC.

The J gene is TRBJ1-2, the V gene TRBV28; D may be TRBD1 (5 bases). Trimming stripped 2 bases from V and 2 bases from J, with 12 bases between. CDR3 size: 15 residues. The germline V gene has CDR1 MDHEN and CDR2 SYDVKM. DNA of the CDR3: TGTGCCAGCAGTTTACTCTGGCAGGGAAACTATGGCTACACCTTC. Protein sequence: CASSLLWQGNYGYTF.

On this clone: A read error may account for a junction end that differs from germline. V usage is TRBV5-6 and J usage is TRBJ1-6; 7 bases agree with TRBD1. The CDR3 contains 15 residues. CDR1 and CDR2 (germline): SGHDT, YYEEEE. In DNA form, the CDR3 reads TGTGCCAGCAGCCCCAGGGGACAGCTCCATTCGCCCCTCCACTTT. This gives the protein CASSPRGQLHSPLHF.

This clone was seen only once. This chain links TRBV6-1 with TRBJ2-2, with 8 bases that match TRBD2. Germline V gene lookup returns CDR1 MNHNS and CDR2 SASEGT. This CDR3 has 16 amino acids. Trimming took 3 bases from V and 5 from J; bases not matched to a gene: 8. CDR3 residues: CASSEFPGLVTGELFF. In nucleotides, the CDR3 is TGTGCCAGCAGTGAGTTTCCGGGACTAGTTACCGGGGAGCTGTTTTTT.

As DNA, the CDR3 is TGTGCCAGCAGCCTGGCCACCATCTATGGCTACACCTTC. Translating it yields CASSLATIYGYTF. The chain has TRBV28 and TRBJ1-2, with D uncertain. Germline V gives CDR1 MDHEN, CDR2 SYDVKM. This CDR3 has 13 residues. Trimming pared 6 bases from V and 4 bases from J, leaving 12 bases between.

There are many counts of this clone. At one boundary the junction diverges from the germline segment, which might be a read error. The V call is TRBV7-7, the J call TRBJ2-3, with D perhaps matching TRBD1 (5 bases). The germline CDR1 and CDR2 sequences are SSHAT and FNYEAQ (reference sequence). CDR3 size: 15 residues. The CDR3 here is CASSLGDSSTDTQYF. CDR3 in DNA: TGTGCTAGCAGCTTAGGAGACAGTAGCACAGATACGCAGTATTTT. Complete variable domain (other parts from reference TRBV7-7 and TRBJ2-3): GAGVSQSPRYKVTKRGQDVTLRCDPISSHATLYWYQQALGQGPEFLTYFNYEAQPDKSGLPSDRFSAERPEGSISTLTIQRTEQRDSAMYRCASSLGDSSTDTQYFGPGTRLTVL.

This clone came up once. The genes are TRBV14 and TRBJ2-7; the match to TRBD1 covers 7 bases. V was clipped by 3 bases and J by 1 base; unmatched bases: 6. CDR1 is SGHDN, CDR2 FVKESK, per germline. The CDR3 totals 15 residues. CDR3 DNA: TGTGCCAGCAGCCAGTACAGGGGTCTTTCCTACGAGCAGTACTTC. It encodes CASSQYRGLSYEQYF.

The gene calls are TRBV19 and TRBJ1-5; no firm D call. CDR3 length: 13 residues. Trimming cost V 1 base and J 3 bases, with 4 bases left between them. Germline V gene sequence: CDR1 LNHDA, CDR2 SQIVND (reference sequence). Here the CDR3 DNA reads TGTGCCAGTAGTATAGCCTACAATCAGCCCCAGCATTTT. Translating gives CASSIAYNQPQHF.

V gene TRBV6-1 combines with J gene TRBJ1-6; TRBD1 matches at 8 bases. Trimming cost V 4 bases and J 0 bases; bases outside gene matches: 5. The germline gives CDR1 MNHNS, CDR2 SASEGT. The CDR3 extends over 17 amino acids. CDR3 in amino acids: CASSARQGSSYNSPLHF. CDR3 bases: TGTGCCAGCAGTGCCCGACAGGGGAGCTCCTATAATTCACCCCTCCACTTT.

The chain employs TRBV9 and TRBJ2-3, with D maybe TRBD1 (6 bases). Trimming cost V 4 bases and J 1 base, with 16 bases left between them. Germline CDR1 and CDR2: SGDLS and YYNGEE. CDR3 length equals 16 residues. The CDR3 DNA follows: TGTGCCAGCAGCATACTACAGGGTGGGGGCACAGATACGCAGTATTTT. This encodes CASSILQGGGTDTQYF.

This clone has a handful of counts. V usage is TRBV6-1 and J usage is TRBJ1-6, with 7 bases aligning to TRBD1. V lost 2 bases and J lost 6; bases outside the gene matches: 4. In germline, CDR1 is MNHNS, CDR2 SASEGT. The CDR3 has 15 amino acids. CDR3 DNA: TGTGCCAGCAGTGAAAGGGGGCAGGTTAATTCACCCCTCCACTTT. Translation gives CASSERGQVNSPLHF.

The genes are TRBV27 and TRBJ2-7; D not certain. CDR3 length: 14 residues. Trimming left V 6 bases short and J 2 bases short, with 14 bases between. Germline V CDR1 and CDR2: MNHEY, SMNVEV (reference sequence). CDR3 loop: CASSRNPLTYEQYF. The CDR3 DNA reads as TGTGCCAGCAGCCGAAACCCACTCACCTACGAGCAGTACTTC.

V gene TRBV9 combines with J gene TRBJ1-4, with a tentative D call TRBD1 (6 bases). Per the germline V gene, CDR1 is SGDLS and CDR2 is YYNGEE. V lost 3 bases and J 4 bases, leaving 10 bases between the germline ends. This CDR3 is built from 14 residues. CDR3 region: CASSAGQNNEKLFF. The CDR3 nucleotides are TGTGCCAGCAGCGCCGGACAGAATAATGAAAAACTGTTTTTT.

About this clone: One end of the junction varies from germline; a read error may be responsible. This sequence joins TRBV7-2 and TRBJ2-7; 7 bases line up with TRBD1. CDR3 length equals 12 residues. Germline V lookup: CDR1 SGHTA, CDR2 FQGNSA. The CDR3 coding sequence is TGTGCTAGCAGCTTCGACAGGGCCGAGCAGTACTTC. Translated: CASSFDRAEQYF.

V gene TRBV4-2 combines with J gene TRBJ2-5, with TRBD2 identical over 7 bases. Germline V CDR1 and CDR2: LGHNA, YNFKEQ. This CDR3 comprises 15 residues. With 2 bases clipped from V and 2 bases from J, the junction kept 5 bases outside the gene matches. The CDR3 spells CASSQPGLVQETQYF. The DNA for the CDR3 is TGTGCCAGCAGCCAACCCGGACTAGTACAAGAGACCCAGTACTTC.

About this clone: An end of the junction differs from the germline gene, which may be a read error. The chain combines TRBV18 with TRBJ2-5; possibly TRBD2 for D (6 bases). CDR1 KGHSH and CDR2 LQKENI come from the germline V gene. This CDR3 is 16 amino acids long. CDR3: CASSPGTSPNRLSSHF. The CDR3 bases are TGTGCCAGCTCACCGGGAACTAGCCCAAACAGGCTGAGCAGCCACTTC.

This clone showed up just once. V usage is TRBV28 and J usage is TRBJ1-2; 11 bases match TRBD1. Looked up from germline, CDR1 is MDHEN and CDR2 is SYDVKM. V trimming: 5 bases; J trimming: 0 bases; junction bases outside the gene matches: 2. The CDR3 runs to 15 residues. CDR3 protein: CASSGTGGANYGYTF. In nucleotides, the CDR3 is TGTGCCAGCAGTGGGACAGGGGGAGCTAACTATGGCTACACCTTC.

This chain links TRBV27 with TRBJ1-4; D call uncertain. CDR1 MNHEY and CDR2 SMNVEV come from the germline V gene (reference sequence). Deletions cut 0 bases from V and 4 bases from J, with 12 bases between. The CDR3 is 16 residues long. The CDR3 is CASSLSRQRVNEKLFF. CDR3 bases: TGTGCCAGCAGTTTATCGAGGCAGAGAGTTAATGAAAAACTGTTTTTT.

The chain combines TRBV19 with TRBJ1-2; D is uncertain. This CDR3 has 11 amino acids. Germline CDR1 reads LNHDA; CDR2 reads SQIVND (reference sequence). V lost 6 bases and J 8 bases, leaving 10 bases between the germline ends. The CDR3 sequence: CASRTGDGYTF. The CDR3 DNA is TGTGCCAGTAGGACGGGTGACGGCTACACCTTC.

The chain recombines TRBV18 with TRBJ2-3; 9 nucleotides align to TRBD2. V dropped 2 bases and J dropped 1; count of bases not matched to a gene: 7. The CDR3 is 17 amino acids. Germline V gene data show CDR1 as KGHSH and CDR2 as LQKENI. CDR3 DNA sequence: TGTGCCAGCTCACCAGAGCTAGCGGGACGCCGCACAGATACGCAGTATTTT. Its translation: CASSPELAGRRTDTQYF.

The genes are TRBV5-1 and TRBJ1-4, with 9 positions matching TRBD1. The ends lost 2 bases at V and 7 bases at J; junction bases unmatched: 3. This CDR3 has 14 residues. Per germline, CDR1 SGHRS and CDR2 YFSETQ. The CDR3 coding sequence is TGCGCCAGCAGCTTTATGGGACAGGGTGAAAAACTGTTTTTT. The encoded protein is CASSFMGQGEKLFF.

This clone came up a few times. The CDR3 coding sequence is TGCGCCAGCAGCCAAGAGTATTCCTTATACGAGCAGTACTTC. Residues: CASSQEYSLYEQYF. The V call is TRBV4-3, the J call TRBJ2-7; no reliable D call. The ends were cut back, 0 bases at V and 4 bases at J, with 10 bases in the middle. Germline V CDR1 and CDR2: LGHNA, YSLEER. This CDR3 region has 14 residues.

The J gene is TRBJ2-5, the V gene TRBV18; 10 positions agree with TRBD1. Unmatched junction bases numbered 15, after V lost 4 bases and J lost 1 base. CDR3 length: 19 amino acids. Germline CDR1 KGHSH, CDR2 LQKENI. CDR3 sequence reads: CASSRGQGGLPNPQETQYF. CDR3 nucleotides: TGTGCCAGCTCACGTGGACAGGGGGGACTACCAAATCCCCAAGAGACCCAGTACTTC.

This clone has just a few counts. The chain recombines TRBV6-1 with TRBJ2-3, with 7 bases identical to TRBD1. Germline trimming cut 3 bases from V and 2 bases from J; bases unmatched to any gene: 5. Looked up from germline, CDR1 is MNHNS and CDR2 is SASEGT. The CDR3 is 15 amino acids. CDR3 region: CASSDRDRDTDTQYF. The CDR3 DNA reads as TGTGCCAGCAGTGACCGGGACAGAGACACAGATACGCAGTATTTT.